This T cell receptor (beta chain) was sequenced in a study of patients and donors after allogeneic stem cell transplantation. The CDR3 spans 15 residues. The V and J ends lost 7 bases and 0 bases, in that order; junction bases with no gene match: 6. CDR1 is MGHRA and CDR2 is YSYEKL in the germline V gene. TCRdb fed the RT-PCR reads into MiXCR, producing one record per CDR3 protein. The sample has 150,000 to 200,000 distinct CDR3 sequences, less than 45% seen once; the top ten hold about 30%. This clonotype has more than one count but fewer than ten. This receptor was identified in a human donor who was either an allogeneic HSCT recipient or a stem cell or donor lymphocyte infusion donor (not recorded which). It is not recorded whose cells these are; they may come from a transplant donor. Sequencing was performed on blood, either unsorted or a sorted T cell fraction (not recorded which). The rearrangement links TRBV4-1 to TRBJ1-3; 7 bases match TRBD1. The DNA for the CDR3 is TGCGCCAGCACCCTTACAGGGGACTCTGGAAACACCATATATTTT. Its translation: CASTLTGDSGNTIYF.